The 5 T cell receptor beta chains listed next were all sequenced from one sample in a study of control samples from healthy donors and cancer patients. Libraries were prepared by immunoSEQ multiplex PCR; TCRdb keeps only in-frame clonotypes and omits some of them. In the table there are approximately 150,000 clones, 75% to 95% of which are singletons. Specimen: blood. These receptors were taken from a young man in good health.

The chain joins TRBV4-1 to TRBJ2-1; 7 nucleotides align to TRBD2. The CDR3 is 17 amino acids. V dropped 1 base and J dropped 3; count of bases not matched to a gene: 9. The germline V gene encodes CDR1 MGHRA and CDR2 YSYEKL. The CDR3 is CASSQGPFLADYNEQFF. In DNA, the CDR3 is TGCGCCAGCAGCCAAGGGCCGTTTCTAGCGGACTACAATGAGCAGTTCTTC.

This chain joins TRBV5-1 and TRBJ2-1, with D maybe TRBD1 (5 bases). V lost 2 bases to trimming and J lost 0 bases, with 9 bases between them. Germline values: CDR1 SGHRS, CDR2 YFSETQ. The CDR3 contains 15 residues. CDR3 nucleotide sequence: TGCGCCAGCAGCTTCGGACACAGCTCCTACAATGAGCAGTTCTTC. The encoded protein is CASSFGHSSYNEQFF.

The chain is built from TRBV5-5 and TRBJ1-2, with D perhaps matching TRBD1 (5 bases). In germline, CDR1 is SGHKS, CDR2 YYEKEE (reference sequence). V lost 4 bases and J 8 bases, leaving 18 bases between the germline ends. There are 14 residues in the CDR3. The CDR3 is CASSDNPGPGGYTF. Written as DNA, the CDR3 is TGTGCCAGCAGCGACAATCCGGGACCCGGGGGCTACACCTTC.

This clone was found once. The CDR3 DNA reads as TGCGCCAGCAGTGAAGGGCAGGGAAAAGAGACCCAGTACTTC. It yields the protein CASSEGQGKETQYF. This chain links TRBV10-1 with TRBJ2-5; D perhaps matches TRBD1 (5 bases). This CDR3 comprises 14 residues. Germline CDR1 and CDR2: WNHNN and SYGVQD (reference sequence). Trimming cost V 3 bases and J 3 bases, with 11 bases left between them.

This clone was recorded only once. The genes are TRBV28 and TRBJ2-7; possibly TRBD1 for D (5 bases). Trimming cost V 3 bases and J 0 bases, with 9 bases left between them. Germline-derived CDR1 and CDR2 are MDHEN and SYDVKM. The CDR3 is 14 residues long. The chain's CDR3 is CASSFWTNSYEQYF. In DNA, the CDR3 is TGTGCCAGCAGTTTCTGGACAAACTCCTACGAGCAGTACTTC.